This paragraph reports one T cell receptor (beta chain). The antigen remains unidentified. UMIs that included a 6-nucleotide sample barcode were added by template switching, which took place during cDNA synthesis. With the 5' RACE reads reprocessed, TCRdb shows one record per CDR3 protein and no DNA. The repertoire shows more than 300,000 distinct CDR3 sequences; the top ten hold less than 6.5%. This entry comes from a study of monozygotic twins with inflammatory bowel disease. Study-wide results and caveats: Different T cell subtypes could not be distinguished. In patient repertoires, differing immunosuppressive treatments may have added some variability. It was not supported that a single strong signal or clonotype was associated with IBD.

Germline CDR1 is SGHTA and CDR2 is FQGNSA. The CDR3 extends over 11 amino acids. This sequence was found in a human donor with ulcerative colitis or Crohn's disease, or a healthy co-twin of an affected twin (not recorded which). The specimen was blood. This chain connects TRBV7-2 to TRBJ2-7. CDR3 sequence: CASSLSLEQYF.